This TCR beta chain was recorded in a study of blood T cell repertoires in COVID-19. Study-level information: Collection of acute and convalescent COVID-19 samples took place in the United States, Italy and Spain. PBMCs, B-cell-depleted T cells, or T cells provided the cDNA or gDNA that made up the material.

Original methodology: It was from reference gene primer amplification that nucleated cell counts were estimated. Libraries were prepared by immunoSEQ multiplex PCR; TCRdb keeps only in-frame clonotypes and omits some of them. V and J calls and clone size are copied from that table; D and trimming were computed from the DNA. The sample has roughly 150,000 clones, 65% to 90% seen once. This clone was picked up a small number of times. The CDR3 has 16 residues. The germline V gene encodes CDR1 MNHNY and CDR2 SVGAGI (reference sequence). Losses at the gene ends were 5 bases for V and 0 bases for J; bases not matched to a gene: 8.

This TCR came from a woman between 50 and 59 years old in a cohort sampled during active or convalescent COVID-19. The chain employs TRBV6-6 and TRBJ2-5, with TRBD2 identical over 8 bases. The sample was peripheral blood. The CDR3 DNA is TGTGCCAGCAGTCGAGCGGGGGACTCCTACCAAGAGACCCAGTACTTC. It codes for CASSRAGDSYQETQYF.